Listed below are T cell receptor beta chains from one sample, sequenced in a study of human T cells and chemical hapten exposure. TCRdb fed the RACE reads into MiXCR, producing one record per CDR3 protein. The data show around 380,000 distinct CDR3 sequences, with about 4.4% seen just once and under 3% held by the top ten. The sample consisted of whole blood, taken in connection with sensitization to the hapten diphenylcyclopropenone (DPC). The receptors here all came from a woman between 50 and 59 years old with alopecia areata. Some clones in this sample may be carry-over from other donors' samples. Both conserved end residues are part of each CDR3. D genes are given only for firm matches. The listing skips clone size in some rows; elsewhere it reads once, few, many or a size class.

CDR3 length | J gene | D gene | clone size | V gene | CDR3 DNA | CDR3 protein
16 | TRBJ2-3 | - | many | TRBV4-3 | TGCGCCAGCAGCCAAGATGGCGTCGATAGCACAGATACGCAGTATTTT | CASSQDGVDSTDTQYF
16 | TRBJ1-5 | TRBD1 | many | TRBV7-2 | TGTGCCAGCAGCTTAAGGACAGGGGAAGGCAATCAGCCCCAGCATTTT | CASSLRTGEGNQPQHF
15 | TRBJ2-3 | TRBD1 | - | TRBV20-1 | TGCAGTGCCCATTTCGACAGGGGGTTGGCAGATACGCAGTATTTT | CSAHFDRGLADTQYF
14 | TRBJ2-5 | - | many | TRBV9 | TGTGCCAGCAGCGTAGGGACAATCCAAGAGACCCAGTACTTC | CASSVGTIQETQYF
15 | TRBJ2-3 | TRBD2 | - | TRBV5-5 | TGTGCCAGCAGCTTGACGACTAGCGGGGCAGATACGCAGTATTTT | CASSLTTSGADTQYF
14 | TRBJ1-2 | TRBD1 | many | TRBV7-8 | TGTGCCAGCAGCTGGGGGGACAGGGTCGTTGGCTACACCTTC | CASSWGDRVVGYTF
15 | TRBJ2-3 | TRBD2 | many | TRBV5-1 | TGCGCCAGCAGCCGAGCGGGGGCGATCACAGATACGCAGTATTTT | CASSRAGAITDTQYF
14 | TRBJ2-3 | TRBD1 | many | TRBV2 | TGTGCCAGCAGCGGGACAGTGGGCACAGATACGCAGTATTTT | CASSGTVGTDTQYF
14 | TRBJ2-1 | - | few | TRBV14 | TGTGCCAGCAGCCATTTCTTAGTAGTAAATGAGCAGTTCTTC | CASSHFLVVNEQFF
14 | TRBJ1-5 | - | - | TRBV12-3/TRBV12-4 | TGTGCCAGCAGCCTACAGGGTGAGCGTCAGCCCCAGCATTTT | CASSLQGERQPQHF
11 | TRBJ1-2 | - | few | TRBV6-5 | TGTGCCAGCAGTAACTCTAATGGCTACACCTTC | CASSNSNGYTF
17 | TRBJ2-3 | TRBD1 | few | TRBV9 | TGTGCCAGCAGCGTAGAAGGCAGGGGGCTGGGCACAGATACGCAGTATTTT | CASSVEGRGLGTDTQYF
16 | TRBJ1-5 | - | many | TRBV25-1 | TGTGCCAGCAGCCCAAAGGGCAGGGGAAACAATCAGCCCCAGCATTTT | CASSPKGRGNNQPQHF
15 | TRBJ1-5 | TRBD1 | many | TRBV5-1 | TGCGCCAGCAGTTTCTCAGGGGGGAGCAATCAGCCCCAGCATTTT | CASSFSGGSNQPQHF
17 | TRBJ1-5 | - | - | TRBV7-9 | TGTGCCAGCAGCGCGGGCCTGCCAGGGCTTTTAAATCAGCCCCAGCATTTT | CASSAGLPGLLNQPQHF
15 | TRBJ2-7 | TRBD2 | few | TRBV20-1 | TGCAGTGCTAGAGAGGGTAGCGGGAGACCCTACGAGCAGTACTTC | CSAREGSGRPYEQYF
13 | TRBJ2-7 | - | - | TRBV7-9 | TGTGCCAGCAGCTTACTGAGTGCCTACGAGCAGTACTTC | CASSLLSAYEQYF
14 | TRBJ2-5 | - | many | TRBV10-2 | TGCGCCAGCAGTGAGTCTGGTAGAGGGGAGACCCAGTACTTC | CASSESGRGETQYF
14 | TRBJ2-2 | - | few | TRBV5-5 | TGTGCCAGCAGCCCAGGACAGCTAGGCGGGGAGCTGTTTTTT | CASSPGQLGGELFF
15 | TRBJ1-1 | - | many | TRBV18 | TGTGCCAGCTCACCAGAGGGGCGAATGAACACTGAAGCTTTCTTT | CASSPEGRMNTEAFF
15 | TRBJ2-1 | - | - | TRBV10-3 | TGTGCCATCAGTGATCCTTCAGGGGGGTACAATGAGCAGTTCTTC | CAISDPSGGYNEQFF
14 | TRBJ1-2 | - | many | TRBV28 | TGTGCCAGCACTCTTACTCCAGGGTCGGAAGGCTACACCTTC | CASTLTPGSEGYTF
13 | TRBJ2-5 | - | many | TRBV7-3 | TGTGCCAGCAGCATTGACAGGTCGGAGACCCAGTACTTC | CASSIDRSETQYF
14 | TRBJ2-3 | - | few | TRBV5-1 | TGCGCCAGCAGCGACAAGGTTAGCACAGATACGCAGTATTTT | CASSDKVSTDTQYF
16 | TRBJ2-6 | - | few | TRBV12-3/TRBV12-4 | TGTGCCAGCAGCCGCGCTCCGGGGAGGGGGGCCAACGTCCTGACTTTC | CASSRAPGRGANVLTF
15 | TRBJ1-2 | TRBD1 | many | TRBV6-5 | TGTGCCAGCAGTTCCACACAGGGGGTTAACTATGGCTACACCTTC | CASSSTQGVNYGYTF
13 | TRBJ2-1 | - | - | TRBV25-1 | TGTGCCAGCAGTGAACCGGGCCCCAGTGAGCAGTTCTTC | CASSEPGPSEQFF
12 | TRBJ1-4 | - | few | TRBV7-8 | TGTGCCAGCAGCCTAGTGGATGAAAAACTGTTTTTT | CASSLVDEKLFF
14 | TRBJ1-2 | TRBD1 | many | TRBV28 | TGTGCCAGCAGTTCGCAAGGGACAGGGGACGGCTACACCTTC | CASSSQGTGDGYTF
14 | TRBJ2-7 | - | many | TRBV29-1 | TGCAGCGTGGCCGCGGGTAACGGTTACTACGAGCAGTACTTC | CSVAAGNGYYEQYF
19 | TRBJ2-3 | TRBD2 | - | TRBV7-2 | TGTGCCAGCAGCTTAGTATACGGGGCTAGCGGGAGGGCCACAGATACGCAGTATTTT | CASSLVYGASGRATDTQYF
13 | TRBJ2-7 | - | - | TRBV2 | TGTGCCAGCAAATCGGCAGGAATAAACGAGCAGTACTTC | CASKSAGINEQYF
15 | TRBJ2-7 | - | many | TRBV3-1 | TGTGCCAGCAGCCAATTTGTTAGCGCGGCCTACGAGCAGTACTTC | CASSQFVSAAYEQYF
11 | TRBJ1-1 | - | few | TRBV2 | TGTGCCAGCAGTGGGGTCGTTGAAGCTTTCTTT | CASSGVVEAFF
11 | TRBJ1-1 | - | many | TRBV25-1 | TGTGCCAGCGTAATGAACACTGAAGCTTTCTTT | CASVMNTEAFF
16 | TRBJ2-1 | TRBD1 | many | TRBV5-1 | TGCGCCAGCAGCTCTCTTGGGCCGACAGGGTACAATGAGCAGTTCTTC | CASSSLGPTGYNEQFF
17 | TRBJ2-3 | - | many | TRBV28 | TGTGCCAGCAGTAACCTTGGACAGACGTCCGGCACAGATACGCAGTATTTT | CASSNLGQTSGTDTQYF
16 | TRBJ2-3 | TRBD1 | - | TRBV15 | TGTGCCACCAGCGAAGGGACAGGGACCTCCACGAATACGCAGTATTTT | CATSEGTGTSTNTQYF
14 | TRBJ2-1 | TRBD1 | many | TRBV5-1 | TGCGCCAGCAGGGAGACAGGGGGCTTTGGAGAGCAGTTCTTC | CASRETGGFGEQFF
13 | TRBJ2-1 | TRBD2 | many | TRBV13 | TGTGCCAGCAGCAAAACTAGCGGGGGGGCCCGGTTCTTC | CASSKTSGGARFF
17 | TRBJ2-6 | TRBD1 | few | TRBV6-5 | TGTGCCAGCAGTTACGACAGGGGCCTCTCTGGGGCCAACGTCCTGACTTTC | CASSYDRGLSGANVLTF
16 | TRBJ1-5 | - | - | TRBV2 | TGTGCCAGCAGTGAAAGGAGGAGGAATAGCAATCAGCCCCAGCATTTT | CASSERRRNSNQPQHF
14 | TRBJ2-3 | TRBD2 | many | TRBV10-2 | TGCGCCAGCAGTTATAGCGGGGCCACAGATACGCAGTATTTT | CASSYSGATDTQYF
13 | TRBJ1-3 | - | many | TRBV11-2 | TGTGCCAGCAGGACGCGCTCTGGAAACACCATATATTTT | CASRTRSGNTIYF
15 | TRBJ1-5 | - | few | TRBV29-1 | TGCAGCAAAGTATGGACAGTCTATAGCAATCAGCCCCAGCATTTT | CSKVWTVYSNQPQHF
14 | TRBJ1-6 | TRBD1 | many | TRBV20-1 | TGCAGTGCCCGCGTAGGGGGCGACGGTTCACCCCTCCACTTT | CSARVGGDGSPLHF